This TCR beta chain stems from a study of blood T cells in healthy people across ages. Overall study context: There was about one barcoded beta molecule captured by template switching per two T cells.

V dropped 6 bases and J dropped 4 bases, with 18 bases sitting between them. Germline CDR1 and CDR2: LGHDT and YNNKEL (reference sequence). This CDR3 is built from 15 residues. Sample-barcoded 5' priming and a J-beta primer mix drove a second PCR of about 6 to 12 cycles. The yield of each sample was at least 2.5 million CDR3-containing paired-end reads. TCRdb called the 5' RACE reads again in MiXCR, with one record for every CDR3 protein. Of around 970,000 distinct CDR3 sequences listed, just over 50% were seen once; the top ten hold about a fifth. The sample providers were healthy Caucasian people from Russia, aged roughly 6 to 95. Each sample had at least 6.5 million PBMCs isolated.

The gene calls are TRBV3-1 and TRBJ1-2; D perhaps matches TRBD1 (5 bases). Sequencing input: blood. This clonotype originated in a woman aged 55-70 years in good health. CDR3 in DNA: TGTGCCAGCAGTCAGATGGTCGGGGGGAGCTATGGCTACACCTTC. Translating it yields CASSQMVGGSYGYTF. Filled out from reference TRBV3-1 and TRBJ1-2, the complete variable domain reads DTAVSQTPKYLVTQMGNDKSIKCEQNLGHDTMYWYKQDSKKFLKIMFSYNNKELIINETVPNRFSPKSPDKAHLNLHINSLELGDSAVYFCASSQMVGGSYGYTFGSGTRLTVV.